This T cell receptor (beta chain) appears in the sequencing data of a study of CD8 T cells in ankylosing spondylitis. Whole-study results and caveats: Existing reports had already noted some motif variants in reactive arthritis synovial fluid and blood. Peripheral blood samples showed relatively rare disease-linked clones, and these clones were CD8+. A TCR beta motif made of about eight highly homologous variants seemed typical of ankylosing spondylitis blood.

TCRdb processed the 5' RACE reads anew with MiXCR; each CDR3 protein has one entry. The data hold approximately 440,000 distinct CDR3 sequences, with approximately 17% observed a single time. The CDR3 has 17 amino acids. Germline loops: CDR1 LGHNA, CDR2 YSLEER. V was clipped by 0 bases and J by 3 bases, with 16 bases between them. This clonotype turned up a few times. Its matching antigen is unknown. The receptor's source is a male donor with ankylosing spondylitis. J is TRBJ2-3 and V is TRBV4-3, with D possibly being TRBD2 (5 bases). The sequenced sample consisted of blood, either unsorted or a sorted T cell fraction (not recorded which). The CDR3: CASSQDWRTGSTDTQYF. The CDR3 DNA reads as TGCGCCAGCAGCCAAGATTGGCGGACTGGGTCTACAGATACGCAGTATTTT.